This is a list of T cell receptor beta chains from one sample in a study of shared clonotypes between healthy human individuals. Repertoires were generated with immunoSEQ multiplex PCR, while TCRdb's copy carries only in-frame clones and drops some. The profile shows 660,000 or so clones, roughly 96% of them singletons. What was sequenced was naive CD8+ T cells sorted from blood. The receptor set was obtained from a woman aged 30 to 39 in good health. The CDR3 runs from the conserved cysteine through the conserved F or W. D genes are given only for firm matches.

J,D,V,DNA,CDR3
TRBJ1-5,NA,TRBV30,TGTGCCTGGAGACCCCTAGGGGGTGGAATCCAGCATTTT,CAWRPLGGGIQHF
TRBJ2-7,NA,TRBV5-1,TGCGCCAGCAGCTTTCGGTCCGAGGGCTACGAGCAGTACTTC,CASSFRSEGYEQYF
TRBJ2-1,NA,TRBV28,TGTGCCAGCAGTTCTAGGCTCTACTCCTACAATGAGCAGTTCTTC,CASSSRLYSYNEQFF
TRBJ2-1,NA,TRBV28,TGTGCCAGCAGCCTAGCATCCTACAATGAGCAGTTCTTC,CASSLASYNEQFF
TRBJ2-7,TRBD1,TRBV7-9,TGTGCCAGCAGCCAGGGGACAGCCTACGAGCAGTACTTC,CASSQGTAYEQYF
TRBJ2-6,NA,TRBV4-2,TGTGCCAGCAGCCAAGCCTACCCCCGCCTGAGGGGAGGCGCTGGGGCCAACGTCCTGACTTTC,CASSQAYPRLRGGAGANVLTF
TRBJ2-2,NA,TRBV7-8,TGTGCCAGCAGCCCACTTGACGGTTACACCGGGGAGCTGTTTTTT,CASSPLDGYTGELFF
TRBJ2-7,NA,TRBV28,TGTGCCAGCAGCCAGGTGGGTGCCTACGAGCAGTACTTC,CASSQVGAYEQYF
TRBJ2-1,NA,TRBV7-6,TGTGCCAGCAGCTTAAGCGGAAGCTACAATGAGCAGTTCTTC,CASSLSGSYNEQFF
TRBJ2-7,TRBD2,TRBV15,TGTGCCACCAGCAGACCCAGCGGGACTACAGGCTACGAGCAGTACTTC,CATSRPSGTTGYEQYF
TRBJ1-2,TRBD1,TRBV28,TGTGCCAGCAGTAGAACAGGGGTTATGAACTATGGCTACACCTTC,CASSRTGVMNYGYTF
TRBJ2-1,NA,TRBV25-1,TGTGCCAGCAGTTTCGGCTCCTACAATGAGCAGTTCTTC,CASSFGSYNEQFF
TRBJ2-7,NA,TRBV28,TGTGCCAGCAGAACAGGGGTTAGGACTAGTGAGTCCTACGAGCAGTACTTC,CASRTGVRTSESYEQYF
TRBJ2-7,NA,TRBV9,TGTGCCAGCAGCCTAGCATGGGGGGACACCTACGAGCAGTACTTC,CASSLAWGDTYEQYF
TRBJ2-1,NA,TRBV28,TGTGCCAGCAGTTTTGGCTACAATGAGCAGTTCTTC,CASSFGYNEQFF
TRBJ1-1,TRBD1,TRBV19,TGTGCCAGTAGTATAGATTGGGGACAGGGACCGAACACTGAAGCTTTCTTT,CASSIDWGQGPNTEAFF
TRBJ2-7,NA,TRBV2,TGTGCCAGCATCGGGGAGTTAGGCTCTTTAGCCTACGAGCAGTACTTC,CASIGELGSLAYEQYF
TRBJ1-3,NA,TRBV28,TGTGCCAGCAGAGAAGGACACCCCAACTCTGGAAACACCATATATTTT,CASREGHPNSGNTIYF
TRBJ2-7,TRBD2,TRBV2,TGTGCCAGCAGCGGGACTAGCGGGACCTCCTACGAGCAGTACTTC,CASSGTSGTSYEQYF
TRBJ2-2,NA,TRBV4-1,TGCGCCAGCAGCCGGACTCTTCGGGAGACGAACACCGGGGAGCTGTTTTTT,CASSRTLRETNTGELFF
TRBJ2-1,TRBD2,TRBV27,TGTGCCAGCAGTCGGGGGGACTTCTACAATGAGCAGTTCTTC,CASSRGDFYNEQFF
TRBJ1-2,NA,TRBV27,TGTGCCAGCAGATTAGCGGGGGGCTACTATGGCTACACCTTC,CASRLAGGYYGYTF
TRBJ2-7,NA,TRBV19,TGTGCCAGTAGTATAGATTGGTCGGGAGCCAACGAGCAGTACTTC,CASSIDWSGANEQYF
TRBJ2-2,NA,TRBV19,TGTGCCAGTGAGTCCAACACCGGGGAGCTGTTTTTT,CASESNTGELFF
TRBJ1-5,NA,TRBV19,TGTGCCAGTACCAGTTACGGGGGCAATCAGCCCCAGCATTTT,CASTSYGGNQPQHF
TRBJ2-1,NA,TRBV19,TGTGCCAGTAGTATAGCGGAGAGCTCCTACAATGAGCAGTTCTTC,CASSIAESSYNEQFF
TRBJ1-4,NA,TRBV6-5,TGTGCCAGCAGCCCCGGTGGGGGTGAAAAACTGTTTTTT,CASSPGGGEKLFF
TRBJ2-7,NA,TRBV13,TGTGCCAGCAGCTCCAGGGGTGAAATTGAGCAGTACTTC,CASSSRGEIEQYF